The 26 T cell receptor beta chains below come from one sample, sequenced in a study of T cells after yellow fever vaccination. TCRdb used MiXCR to reprocess the 5' RACE reads, holding one entry per CDR3 protein. The sample holds 46,000 or so distinct CDR3 sequences, about 6.3% seen once. The material sequenced was PBMCs, either bulk or a sorted T-cell subset (CD4+, CD8+, memory, or dextramer-sorted; not recorded which), taken 45 days after the yellow fever booster vaccination. The receptors originated from a man aged 25-45 years who received the YFV17D yellow fever vaccine.

The V and J genes are TRBV29-1 and TRBJ2-2, with 8 bases matching TRBD1. The germline gives CDR1 SQVTM, CDR2 ANQGSEA. V dropped 7 bases and J dropped 2; count of bases not matched to a gene: 12. The CDR3 is 16 amino acids. CDR3 DNA: TGCAGCGCCAGGGGGCCCCGGGACAAAAACACCGGGGAGCTGTTTTTT. Its protein is CSARGPRDKNTGELFF.

The chain joins TRBV20-1 to TRBJ2-2; 8 nucleotides align to TRBD2. Germline assignment: CDR1 DFQATT and CDR2 SNEGSKA (reference sequence). The CDR3 is 16 residues long. The trim removed 1 base at V and 1 base at J, leaving 5 bases unmatched. CDR3 DNA sequence: TGCAGTGCTAGAGGGGGACTAGGCAAGAACACCGGGGAGCTGTTTTTT. It specifies CSARGGLGKNTGELFF.

This clonotype showed up just a few times. V gene TRBV20-1 combines with J gene TRBJ2-5; tentative D call: TRBD1 (6 bases). From germline, CDR1 is DFQATT and CDR2 SNEGSKA (reference sequence). The CDR3 totals 15 residues. Trimming removed 0 bases at V and 2 bases at J, with 13 bases between. DNA for the CDR3: TGCAGTGCTAGAGATCTAATAGGACAGCAAGAGACCCAGTACTTC. It translates to CSARDLIGQQETQYF.

The CDR3 DNA reads as TGTGCCAGCAGACCACCGGGACAGAGAAATCAGCCCCAGCATTTT. Translated, it gives CASRPPGQRNQPQHF. V and J are TRBV6-2 or TRBV6-3 and TRBJ1-5; 7 bases agree with TRBD1. This CDR3 spans 15 amino acids. After removal of 6 bases from V and 4 bases from J, the junction contained 9 bases not matched to a gene. Germline assignment: CDR1 MNHEY and CDR2 SVGEGT.

This clonotype was recorded many times. This chain uses TRBV30 with TRBJ2-1; possibly TRBD2 for D (6 bases). Germline CDR1 and CDR2: GTSNPN and SVGIG (reference sequence). Trimming removed 8 bases from V and 6 bases from J, with 20 bases in between. This CDR3 contains 14 residues. The CDR3 sequence: CARGDLASSNEQFF. CDR3 nucleotide sequence: TGTGCCCGAGGGGATCTAGCGAGTTCCAATGAGCAGTTCTTC. Full variable domain (outside the CDR3, taken from reference TRBV30 and TRBJ2-1): SQTIHQWPATLVQPVGSPLSLECTVEGTSNPNLYWYRQAAGRGLQLLFYSVGIGQISSEVPQNLSASRPQDRQFILSSKKLLLSDSGFYLCARGDLASSNEQFFGPGTRLTVL.

In its sample, this clonotype was seen a few times. The chain is built from TRBV11-2 and TRBJ2-3; 10 nucleotides match TRBD2. V trimming: 5 bases; J trimming: 3 bases; junction bases outside the gene matches: 8. The length of the CDR3 is 16 residues. Looked up from germline, CDR1 is SGHAT and CDR2 is FQNNGV. The CDR3 here is CASSLIAGGSTDTQYF. The CDR3 DNA follows: TGTGCCAGCAGCCTAATAGCGGGAGGTTCAACAGATACGCAGTATTTT.

The chain has TRBV11-2 and TRBJ2-7; TRBD1 agrees at 7 bases. The junction had 12 bases not matched to a gene; V was cut back by 5 bases and J by 5 bases. The CDR3 runs to 15 residues. The germline V gene encodes CDR1 SGHAT and CDR2 FQNNGV. The CDR3 loop is CASSQFDRALHEQYF. Here the CDR3 DNA reads TGTGCCAGCAGCCAATTCGACAGGGCCCTCCACGAGCAGTACTTC.

This sequence joins TRBV20-1 and TRBJ2-3; D uncertain. CDR1 and CDR2 (germline): DFQATT, SNEGSKA (reference sequence). V was shortened by 5 bases and J by 0 bases, with 15 bases between the two germline ends. The CDR3 runs 15 residues. CDR3 sequence reads: CSAQSFRRSTDTQYF. The CDR3 DNA reads TGCAGTGCTCAATCGTTCCGTCGTAGCACAGATACGCAGTATTTT.

There are many counts of this clonotype. The gene calls are TRBV9 and TRBJ2-1; 7 bases align to TRBD2. CDR3 length equals 15 residues. With 0 bases clipped from V and 4 bases from J, the junction kept 4 bases outside the gene matches. Germline loops: CDR1 SGDLS, CDR2 YYNGEE. The CDR3 spells CASSVGSGPYNEQFF. The CDR3 bases are TGTGCCAGCAGCGTAGGTAGCGGGCCTTACAATGAGCAGTTCTTC. Complete variable domain (other parts from reference TRBV9 and TRBJ2-1): DSGVTQTPKHLITATGQRVTLRCSPRSGDLSVYWYQQSLDQGLQFLIQYYNGEERAKGNILERFSAQQFPDLHSELNLSSLELGDSALYFCASSVGSGPYNEQFFGPGTRLTVL.

In this sample, this clonotype turned up many times. This chain uses TRBV20-1 with TRBJ2-7, with a weak D call TRBD2 (5 bases). The CDR3 contains 15 residues. Between the trimmed V and J ends, which lost 1 base and 2 bases, there was a span of 15 bases. Germline V gene lookup returns CDR1 DFQATT and CDR2 SNEGSKA (reference sequence). CDR3 protein: CSARVERPTPYEQYF. DNA of the CDR3: TGCAGTGCTAGAGTGGAGCGGCCCACACCCTACGAGCAGTACTTC.

This clonotype has just a few counts. The genes are TRBV6-2 or TRBV6-3 and TRBJ2-6; D not certain. V was trimmed by 2 bases and J by 4 bases, leaving 12 bases between them. From germline, CDR1 is MNHEY and CDR2 SVGEGT. The CDR3 loop spans 16 amino acids. The CDR3 DNA sequence: TGTGCCAGCAGTTACGTCCTAATGTCGGGGGCCAACGTCCTGACTTTC. This sequence encodes CASSYVLMSGANVLTF.

This clonotype has a count of ten or more. V usage is TRBV29-1 and J usage is TRBJ2-2; no reliable D call. The V and J ends lost 5 bases and 3 bases respectively, with 7 bases between them. The germline gives CDR1 SQVTM, CDR2 ANQGSEA. CDR3 length equals 12 residues. CDR3 sequence reads: CSVRGYTGELFF. Written as DNA, the CDR3 is TGCAGCGTTCGCGGATACACCGGGGAGCTGTTTTTT.

This clonotype was seen many times. The chain combines TRBV5-1 with TRBJ2-7; TRBD2 matches 12 bases. Per the germline V gene, CDR1 is SGHRS and CDR2 is YFSETQ. The CDR3 has 17 residues. V trimming: 0 bases; J trimming: 0 bases; junction bases outside the gene matches: 4. DNA of the CDR3: TGCGCCAGCAGCTTGGGACGGACTAGCGGGGCCTCCTACGAGCAGTACTTC. It yields the protein CASSLGRTSGASYEQYF.

Many counts were recorded for this clonotype. The chain recombines TRBV2 with TRBJ2-7; D call uncertain. The CDR3 consists of 13 residues. Germline CDR1 and CDR2: SNHLY and FYNNEI. The V end lost 7 bases, the J end lost 3 bases, and 13 bases lay between the germline ends. CDR3 sequence (DNA): TGTGCCAGCACCCCCCCGGACGGCTACGAGCAGTACTTC. Its translation: CASTPPDGYEQYF.

This clonotype was seen only a few times. This chain joins TRBV28 and TRBJ1-2, with TRBD1 identical over 8 bases. Germline CDR1 and CDR2: MDHEN and SYDVKM. Germline trimming cut 5 bases from V and 7 bases from J; bases unmatched to any gene: 12. CDR3 length: 15 residues. The CDR3 region is CASSVTTGQVFGYTF. CDR3 in DNA: TGTGCCAGCAGTGTAACTACGGGACAGGTTTTTGGCTACACCTTC.

In this sample, this clonotype turned up a few times. The DNA for the CDR3 is TGTGCCAGCAGCTTAGGTTTGAGTGGTACCTACGAGCAGTACTTC. As protein: CASSLGLSGTYEQYF. The J gene is TRBJ2-7, the V gene TRBV7-2, with unresolved D. This CDR3 has 15 amino acids. Trimming removed 1 base from V and 2 bases from J, with 12 bases in between. Germline loops: CDR1 SGHTA, CDR2 FQGNSA.

This clonotype was counted a few times. This sequence joins TRBV9 and TRBJ2-7; D is tentatively TRBD1 or TRBD2 (7 bases each). Germline values: CDR1 SGDLS, CDR2 YYNGEE. V shed 4 bases and J shed 0 bases, with 11 bases lying between them. CDR3 length equals 14 residues. The CDR3, as DNA: TGTGCCAGCAGCTCAGGGGGGGACTCCTACGAGCAGTACTTC. Its protein is CASSSGGDSYEQYF.

The chain combines TRBV12-3 or TRBV12-4 with TRBJ2-1, with D unresolved. This CDR3 contains 12 residues. The V and J ends lost 7 bases and 7 bases respectively, with 11 bases between them. Here the CDR3 DNA reads TGTGCCAGCAATTTCCCTGGGAATGAGCAGTTCTTC. Residues: CASNFPGNEQFF.

This clonotype was counted ten times or more. J is TRBJ2-2 and V is TRBV5-1; D is perhaps TRBD1 (6 bases). The germline V and J ends were trimmed by 0 bases and 6 bases, with 12 bases remaining between them. This CDR3 comprises 15 residues. The germline V gene encodes CDR1 SGHRS and CDR2 YFSETQ. CDR3 loop: CASSLVTGLSGELFF. The CDR3 nucleotides read TGCGCCAGCAGCTTGGTAACAGGGTTGTCCGGGGAGCTGTTTTTT.

This clonotype was seen repeatedly, ten times or more. The rearrangement joins TRBV5-1 to TRBJ2-7; the match to TRBD1 covers 9 bases. CDR1 is SGHRS and CDR2 is YFSETQ in the germline V gene. J lost 0 bases, V lost 3 bases, and 4 bases had no gene match. The CDR3 is made up of 15 amino acids. CDR3 in DNA: TGCGCCAGCAGCTCTTCGACAGGGGGCTCCTACGAGCAGTACTTC. Translating it yields CASSSSTGGSYEQYF.

This clonotype was seen many times. This rearrangement joins TRBV12-3 or TRBV12-4 to TRBJ2-7; D might be TRBD2 (6 bases). V gave up 4 bases and J gave up 4 bases, with 17 bases separating them. The CDR3 has 15 residues. The CDR3 region has the DNA TGTGCCAGCAGTTCGCCGGGACTGTCCTTGTACGAGCAGTACTTC. Amino acid sequence: CASSSPGLSLYEQYF.

This clonotype showed up many times. V usage is TRBV5-1 and J usage is TRBJ1-1, with unresolved D. The CDR3 runs 13 residues. Trimming took 7 bases from V and 3 from J, leaving 13 bases between them. The V gene's germline CDR1 is SGHRS and CDR2 YFSETQ. In DNA form, the CDR3 reads TGCGCCAGCCAATCCCAGACGGACACTGAAGCTTTCTTT. Translation gives CASQSQTDTEAFF.

In its sample, this clonotype was seen many times. The chain recombines TRBV20-1 with TRBJ2-2, with D possibly matching TRBD2 (6 bases). Trimming removed 3 bases from V and 6 bases from J, with 11 bases in between. Germline CDR1 DFQATT, CDR2 SNEGSKA (reference sequence). The length of the CDR3 is 13 residues. This CDR3 is CSASSREAGELFF. The CDR3 DNA is TGCAGTGCTAGTTCCAGGGAGGCCGGGGAGCTGTTTTTT.

This clonotype was detected ten times or more. The chain joins TRBV12-3 or TRBV12-4 to TRBJ2-1; a weak D match, TRBD2 (5 bases). The CDR3 totals 13 residues. The ends were cut back, 6 bases at V and 10 bases at J, with 16 bases in the middle. CDR3 in amino acids: CASRPFLGGEQFF. The CDR3 bases are TGTGCCAGCAGGCCCTTTTTGGGCGGGGAGCAGTTCTTC.

This clonotype was detected many times. The chain recombines TRBV7-2 with TRBJ1-2; no definite D call. The germline V and J ends were trimmed by 2 bases and 5 bases, with 15 bases remaining between them. Germline assignment: CDR1 SGHTA and CDR2 FQGNSA. The CDR3 has 15 residues. CDR3 in amino acids: CASSLYGSGEYGYTF. The CDR3 DNA is TGTGCCAGCAGCTTATATGGTTCGGGAGAATATGGCTACACCTTC. Filled out from reference TRBV7-2 and TRBJ1-2, the complete variable domain reads GAGVSQSPSNKVTEKGKDVELRCDPISGHTALYWYRQSLGQGLEFLIYFQGNSAPDKSGLPSDRFSAERTGGSVSTLTIQRTQQEDSAVYLCASSLYGSGEYGYTFGSGTRLTVV.

This clonotype showed up many times. This chain links TRBV2 with TRBJ2-3; 13 nucleotides line up with TRBD2. The CDR3 has 16 amino acids. The trim removed 5 bases at V and 2 bases at J, leaving 4 bases unmatched. Germline V gene data show CDR1 as SNHLY and CDR2 as FYNNEI. The CDR3 coding sequence is TGTGCCAGCAGTACAGGGACTAGCGGGACCACAGATACGCAGTATTTT. This gives the protein CASSTGTSGTTDTQYF. Looking up the rest from reference TRBV2 and TRBJ2-3 gives the full variable domain: EPEVTQTPSHQVTQMGQEVILRCVPISNHLYFYWYRQILGQKVEFLVSFYNNEISEKSEIFDDQFSVERPDGSNFTLKIRSTKLEDSAMYFCASSTGTSGTTDTQYFGPGTRLTVL.